This note documents a single T cell receptor (beta chain) sequence. Its antigen is as yet unknown. Averaging approximately 110 mL, one heparinised blood draw came from each individual donor. By way of CD45RO/CCR7/CD25/CD127/CD95/CD27, the CD4+ regulatory, stem cell-like memory, central memory and naive cells were sorted. The source of the sample is a study of beta chain features in type 1 diabetes. Notes on the study in general: In comparison with healthy donors, patients had naive, central memory and Treg TCRB repertoires that appeared more similar. Type 1 diabetes patients had TCRB CDR3s that were shorter (moderately but significantly so) in all four CD4+ subsets.

The authors reverse transcribed all of the isolated RNA, so sequencing captured expressed TCRB transcripts. The repertoire was sequenced with immunoSEQ multiplex PCR; TCRdb's copy has only in-frame clones and lacks some. The table records over 650,000 clones, more than 12% of them present only once. This receptor was identified in a young man with type 1 diabetes. The sample comprised naive CD4+ T cells from blood.

The CDR3 nucleotides are TGTGCCAGCAGCGTTGGGTCCAGGCCCCTTGGAAATGAGCAGTTCTTC. Amino acids: CASSVGSRPLGNEQFF. The chain uses TRBV9 and TRBJ2-1, with D uncertain. CDR1 is SGDLS, CDR2 YYNGEE, per germline. The CDR3 runs to 16 residues. The ends were cut back, 2 bases at V and 7 bases at J, with 19 bases in the middle.